Presented here are 27 T cell receptor beta chains from one specimen sequenced in a study of blood T cells in healthy people across ages (dated by TCRdb to about 2015). Preparation of the library involved 5' RACE. Sequencing used an Illumina HiSeq 2500. A second PCR of 7 to 11 cycles was run with a J-beta primer mix and a sample-barcoded 5' primer. Starting from the raw public reads, TCRdb applied fastp trimming at Q25, assembled clones with MiXCR and retained in-frame beta chains. CDR3 protein sequences are deduplicated, and each keeps its most common genes and DNA. This sample comprises about 670,000 distinct CDR3 sequences, 52% of them detected only once. Together, the top ten hold roughly 12% of the sample. Material for sequencing was blood. Every receptor here comes from a woman older than 75 in good health.

The chain has TRBV27 and TRBJ2-7; no firm D call. The end of the DNA is better explained by TRBJ2-5, so the J call may be wrong. Germline-derived CDR1 and CDR2 are MNHEY and SMNVEV (reference sequence). The CDR3 extends over 14 amino acids. The DNA for the CDR3 is TGTGCCAGCAGTTTATATCCAGGATCGGAGACCCAGTACTTC. The encoded protein is CASSLYPGSETQYF.

The chain is built from TRBV14 and TRBJ2-1; 7 bases agree with TRBD2. The junction had 18 bases not matched to a gene; V was cut back by 4 bases and J by 6 bases. Germline CDR1 reads SGHDN; CDR2 reads FVKESK. The length of the CDR3 is 18 residues. CDR3 region: CASSLSRYQRLAFNEQFF. The CDR3 coding sequence is TGTGCCAGCAGCCTATCAAGATACCAGAGACTAGCTTTCAATGAGCAGTTCTTC. The variable domain in full, completed from reference TRBV14 and TRBJ2-1, reads EAGVTQFPSHSVIEKGQTVTLRCDPISGHDNLYWYRRVMGKEIKFLLHFVKESKQDESGMPNNRFLAERTGGTYSTLKVQPAELEDSGVYFCASSLSRYQRLAFNEQFFGPGTRLTVL.

CDR3 region: CATSRLADAYEQYF. CDR3 DNA: TGTGCCACCAGCAGACTAGCGGACGCCTACGAGCAGTACTTC. This rearrangement joins TRBV15 to TRBJ2-7; 7 nucleotides match TRBD2. The ends lost 2 bases at V and 2 bases at J; junction bases unmatched: 3. The CDR3 totals 14 residues. Germline V gene data show CDR1 as LNHNV and CDR2 as YYDKDF (reference sequence).

Concerning this clonotype itself: A much more abundant neighbour one base away suggests this may be a read error. CDR3 protein: CASSLGSSYNEQYF. For the CDR3, the DNA is TGTGCCAGCAGTTTGGGGAGCTCCTACAATGAGCAGTACTTC. V is TRBV28 and J is TRBJ2-1; weak D call: TRBD2 (5 bases). The tail of the sequence fits TRBJ2-7 better, so the J call may be wrong. Germline-derived CDR1 and CDR2 are MDHEN and SYDVKM. The CDR3 has 14 amino acids.

The rearrangement links TRBV5-1 to TRBJ2-1; unclear D gene. The length of the CDR3 is 14 residues. Looked up from germline, CDR1 is SGHRS and CDR2 is YFSETQ. Trimming removed 0 bases at V and 6 bases at J, with 10 bases between. The CDR3 DNA reads TGCGCCAGCAGCTTGGGACCCAATGGCAATGAGCAGTTCTTC. Amino acid sequence: CASSLGPNGNEQFF.

Comment on this clonotype: This may stem from a read error, because a much larger clone lies one nucleotide away. The chain joins TRBV2 to TRBJ1-2; D is perhaps TRBD1 (6 bases). Per the germline V gene, CDR1 is SNHLY and CDR2 is FYNNEI. CDR3 length equals 13 residues. The CDR3 DNA reads as TGTACCAGCAGCCTAACACCCACAGGGGGCTACACCTTC. Protein product: CTSSLTPTGGYTF.

This clonotype was found many times. The genes are TRBV5-1 and TRBJ2-1; D is perhaps TRBD1 or TRBD2 (5 bases each). The length of the CDR3 is 16 residues. Germline values: CDR1 SGHRS, CDR2 YFSETQ. The V gene lost 0 bases and the J gene lost 5 bases, with 15 bases spanning the gap. CDR3 in DNA: TGCGCCAGCAGCTTGGGGTCGGGACGGGGAGACAATGAGCAGTTCTTC. Its translation: CASSLGSGRGDNEQFF.

This chain joins TRBV29-1 and TRBJ2-7, with 8 bases matching TRBD2. The J call may be in error: the DNA end matches TRBJ2-5 better. This CDR3 region has 13 residues. The germline V gene has CDR1 SQVTM and CDR2 ANQGSEA. CDR3 DNA sequence: TGCAGCGTTGTTCCAGCGGGAGAAGAGACCCAGTACTTC. Amino acids: CSVVPAGEETQYF.

There are many counts of this clonotype. This chain links TRBV5-1 with TRBJ2-1; the match to TRBD2 covers 13 bases. The CDR3 spans 18 residues. The V segment lost 0 bases and the J segment 6 bases; nucleotides outside the gene matches: 9. Germline V gene sequence: CDR1 SGHRS, CDR2 YFSETQ. The CDR3 loop is CASSLAPRTSGSPNEQFF. CDR3 nucleotide sequence: TGCGCCAGCAGCTTGGCACCCAGGACTAGCGGGAGCCCCAATGAGCAGTTCTTC.

This clonotype occurred a few times. The rearrangement joins TRBV12-3 or TRBV12-4 to TRBJ2-7; D call uncertain. V lost 5 bases and J lost 1, with 12 bases in between. The CDR3 is 14 amino acids. CDR3 amino acids: CASSPYSYSYEQYF. CDR3 in DNA: TGTGCCAGCAGTCCGTACAGTTATTCCTACGAGCAGTACTTC.

This clonotype has at least ten counts. The chain is built from TRBV5-1 and TRBJ2-1, with D perhaps TRBD2 (6 bases). With 4 bases removed from V and 7 bases from J, the gap between germline ends came to 15 bases. The CDR3 runs 14 residues. In germline, CDR1 is SGHRS, CDR2 YFSETQ. The CDR3 coding sequence is TGCGCCAGCAGCCCTTTGGGAGGAAGAAATGAGCAGTTCTTC. Translation: CASSPLGGRNEQFF. Supplemented by reference TRBV5-1 and TRBJ2-1, the full variable domain reads KAGVTQTPRYLIKTRGQQVTLSCSPISGHRSVSWYQQTPGQGLQFLFEYFSETQRNKGNFPGRFSGRQFSNSRSEMNVSTLELGDSALYLCASSPLGGRNEQFFGPGTRLTVL.

This clonotype has ten or more counts. V and J are TRBV12-3 or TRBV12-4 and TRBJ2-1, with a possible D match to TRBD1 (6 bases). Trimming left V 7 bases short and J 2 bases short, with 15 bases between. This CDR3 is built from 15 residues. This chain's CDR3 is CASTIGGQPYNEQFF. Here the CDR3 DNA reads TGTGCCAGCACTATAGGAGGACAGCCCTACAATGAGCAGTTCTTC.

The chain has TRBV7-3 and TRBJ2-3; a weak D match, TRBD2 (6 bases). This CDR3 has 17 amino acids. Trimming pared 5 bases from V and 0 bases from J, leaving 18 bases between. Germline CDR1 is SGHTA and CDR2 is FQGTGA. The CDR3 spells CASSQGGRSTSTDTQYF. DNA of the CDR3: TGTGCCAGCAGCCAAGGAGGGCGGAGCACTAGCACAGATACGCAGTATTTT.

This chain links TRBV5-1 with TRBJ2-5; D is unresolved. V was pared by 5 bases and J by 11 bases, with 19 bases between. The CDR3 loop spans 13 amino acids. The germline V gene has CDR1 SGHRS and CDR2 YFSETQ. This CDR3 is CASSSHSKNEQYF. DNA for the CDR3: TGCGCCAGCAGTTCCCACTCGAAGAATGAGCAGTACTTC.

There are many counts of this clonotype. The chain has TRBV5-1 and TRBJ2-1; D uncertain. Trimming cost V 2 bases and J 7 bases, with 13 bases left between them. Germline V gene data show CDR1 as SGHRS and CDR2 as YFSETQ. The CDR3 has 14 residues. CDR3 sequence reads: CASSFEAARNEQFF. CDR3 bases: TGCGCCAGCAGCTTCGAGGCGGCGAGGAATGAGCAGTTCTTC.

The chain combines TRBV5-1 with TRBJ1-2; D uncertain. Germline V gene data show CDR1 as SGHRS and CDR2 as YFSETQ. The CDR3 extends over 13 amino acids. The germline V and J ends were trimmed by 4 bases and 5 bases, with 12 bases remaining between them. In DNA, the CDR3 is TGCGCCAGCAGCCCGCGGGTTAGGTATGGCTACACCTTC. Encoded protein: CASSPRVRYGYTF.

This clonotype occurred many times. V and J are TRBV14 and TRBJ1-5, with D possibly matching TRBD1 (6 bases). CDR3 length equals 18 residues. Germline V CDR1 and CDR2: SGHDN, FVKESK. V lost 1 base and J 0 bases, leaving 16 bases between the germline ends. The CDR3 here is CASSQVRPGEDSNQPQHF. CDR3 sequence (DNA): TGTGCCAGCAGCCAAGTCCGGCCAGGGGAGGATAGCAATCAGCCCCAGCATTTT.

The rearrangement uses TRBV11-2 and TRBJ1-2; possibly TRBD1 for D (5 bases). Trimming cost V 0 bases and J 7 bases, with 18 bases left between them. This CDR3 comprises 16 residues. Germline loops: CDR1 SGHAT, CDR2 FQNNGV. The DNA for the CDR3 is TGTGCCAGCAGCTTAGATTATACTCGGCAGGGCTGTGGCTACACCTTC. It specifies CASSLDYTRQGCGYTF.

In DNA form, the CDR3 reads TGTGCCAGCAGCTTCACGGGGCTTGGCACAGATACGCAGTATTTT. Amino acid sequence: CASSFTGLGTDTQYF. The chain joins TRBV7-3 to TRBJ2-3, with D perhaps assigned TRBD1 or TRBD2 (5 bases each). Per the germline V gene, CDR1 is SGHTA and CDR2 is FQGTGA. V shed 3 bases and J shed 1 base, with 11 bases lying between them. This CDR3 comprises 15 residues. Filled out from reference TRBV7-3 and TRBJ2-3, the complete variable domain reads GAGVSQTPSNKVTEKGKYVELRCDPISGHTALYWYRQSLGQGPEFLIYFQGTGAADDSGLPNDRFFAVRPEGSVSTLKIQRTERGDSAVYLCASSFTGLGTDTQYFGPGTRLTVL.

This clonotype occurred a few times. A clone one base away is much larger, so this may be a read error. CDR3 in DNA: TGTGCCAGCAGCTCCCCCCCCTACGAGCAGTACTTC. This gives the protein CASSSPPYEQYF. The chain employs TRBV7-2 and TRBJ2-7; D gene uncertain. The CDR3 runs to 12 residues. The germline V gene has CDR1 SGHTA and CDR2 FQGNSA. V lost 4 bases to trimming and J lost 2 bases, with 6 bases between them. Full variable domain (remainder filled in from reference TRBV7-2 and TRBJ2-7): GAGVSQSPSNKVTEKGKDVELRCDPISGHTALYWYRQSLGQGLEFLIYFQGNSAPDKSGLPSDRFSAERTGGSVSTLTIQRTQQEDSAVYLCASSSPPYEQYFGPGTRLTVT.

As regards this clonotype: A read error is possible here, since a much larger clone lies one base away. The rearrangement links TRBV29-1 to TRBJ2-1; 15 nucleotides align to TRBD2. V trimming: 6 bases; J trimming: 9 bases; junction bases outside the gene matches: 3. This CDR3 is built from 13 residues. CDR1 is SQVTM, CDR2 ANQGSEA, per germline. CDR3 region: CSVRTSGRAEQFF. CDR3 nucleotides: TGCAGCGTCAGGACTAGCGGGAGGGCTGAGCAGTTCTTC.

With respect to this clonotype: A much bigger clone sits one base away, suggesting this may be a read error. The chain uses TRBV10-3 and TRBJ2-5; TRBD1 matches 7 bases. The CDR3 sequence is 13 residues long. Germline CDR1 ENHRY, CDR2 SYGVKD. V was pared by 10 bases and J by 11 bases, with 16 bases of the junction left unmatched. The CDR3 DNA reads TGTGCCACCATGCTGACAGGGTCTGGGGAGCAGTACTTC. Protein: CATMLTGSGEQYF.

Many counts were recorded for this clonotype. The chain couples TRBV6-2 or TRBV6-3 to TRBJ2-7, with 7 bases aligning to TRBD2. CDR1 and CDR2 from the germline V gene are MNHEY and SVGEGT. After removal of 1 base from V and 0 bases from J, the junction contained 9 bases not matched to a gene. This CDR3 has 17 residues. This chain's CDR3 is CASSYWSSGSSSYEQYF. CDR3 in DNA: TGTGCCAGCAGTTACTGGTCTAGCGGCTCCAGCTCCTACGAGCAGTACTTC.

This chain links TRBV29-1 with TRBJ2-1; 10 bases line up with TRBD1. V dropped 3 bases and J dropped 5; count of bases not matched to a gene: 4. CDR1 SQVTM and CDR2 ANQGSEA come from the germline V gene. The CDR3 sequence is 14 residues long. CDR3 sequence (DNA): TGCAGCGTTGACCGGGACAGGGGAAACAATGAGCAGTTCTTC. It specifies CSVDRDRGNNEQFF.

J is TRBJ2-1 and V is TRBV29-1; no firm D call. Trimming stripped 1 base from V and 13 bases from J, with 14 bases between. Germline CDR1 SQVTM, CDR2 ANQGSEA. The CDR3 contains 12 residues. CDR3 nucleotides: TGCAGCGTTGAAGTGGTCCAAGAGACCCAGTTCTTC. It specifies CSVEVVQETQFF.

J is TRBJ2-1 and V is TRBV4-2; 11 bases fit TRBD2. TRBJ2-7 matches the DNA end more closely, so the J call is doubtful. Per germline, CDR1 LGHNA and CDR2 YNFKEQ. CDR3 length: 17 amino acids. This chain's CDR3 is CASSQLAGGPSYNEQYF. CDR3 DNA: TGTGCCAGCAGCCAGTTAGCGGGAGGGCCCTCCTACAATGAGCAGTACTTC.

The chain couples TRBV29-1 to TRBJ2-5; 7 nucleotides line up with TRBD1. The J call may be in error: the DNA end matches TRBJ2-7 better. Per the germline V gene, CDR1 is SQVTM and CDR2 is ANQGSEA. The CDR3 runs 13 residues. The CDR3 nucleotides read TGCAGCGCCCGACAGGGTACTTCGGGCGAGCAGTACTTC. It translates to CSARQGTSGEQYF.